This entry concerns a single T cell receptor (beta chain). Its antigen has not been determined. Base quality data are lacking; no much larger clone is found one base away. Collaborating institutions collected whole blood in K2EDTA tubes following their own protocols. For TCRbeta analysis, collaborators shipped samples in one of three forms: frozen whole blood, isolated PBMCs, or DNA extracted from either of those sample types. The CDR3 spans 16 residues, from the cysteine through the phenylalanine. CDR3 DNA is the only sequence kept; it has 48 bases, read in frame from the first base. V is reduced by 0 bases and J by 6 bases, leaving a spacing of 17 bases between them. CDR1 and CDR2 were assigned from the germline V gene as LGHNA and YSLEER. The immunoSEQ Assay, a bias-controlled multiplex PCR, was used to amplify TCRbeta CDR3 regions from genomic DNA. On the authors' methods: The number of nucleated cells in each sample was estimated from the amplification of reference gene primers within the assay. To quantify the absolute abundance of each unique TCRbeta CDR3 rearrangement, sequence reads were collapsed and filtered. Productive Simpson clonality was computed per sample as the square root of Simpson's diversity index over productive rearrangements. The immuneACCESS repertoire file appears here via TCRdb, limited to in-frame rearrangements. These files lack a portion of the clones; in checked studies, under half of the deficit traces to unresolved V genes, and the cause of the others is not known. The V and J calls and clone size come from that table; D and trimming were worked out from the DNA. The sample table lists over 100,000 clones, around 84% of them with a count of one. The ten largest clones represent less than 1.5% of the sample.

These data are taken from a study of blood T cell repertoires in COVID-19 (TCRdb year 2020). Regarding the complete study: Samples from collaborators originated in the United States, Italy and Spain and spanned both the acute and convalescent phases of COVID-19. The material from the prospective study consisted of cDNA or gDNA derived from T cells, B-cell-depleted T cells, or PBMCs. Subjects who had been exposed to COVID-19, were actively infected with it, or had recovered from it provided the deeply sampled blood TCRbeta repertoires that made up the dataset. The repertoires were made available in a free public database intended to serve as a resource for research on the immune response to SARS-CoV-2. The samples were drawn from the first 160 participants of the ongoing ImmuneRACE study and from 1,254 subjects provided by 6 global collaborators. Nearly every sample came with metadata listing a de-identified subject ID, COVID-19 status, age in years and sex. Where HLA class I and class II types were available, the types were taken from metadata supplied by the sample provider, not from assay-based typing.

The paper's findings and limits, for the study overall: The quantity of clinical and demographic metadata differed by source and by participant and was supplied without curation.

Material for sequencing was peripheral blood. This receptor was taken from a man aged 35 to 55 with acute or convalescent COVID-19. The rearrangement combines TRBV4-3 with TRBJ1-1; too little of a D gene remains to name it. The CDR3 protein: CASSQDSPGGFAEAFF. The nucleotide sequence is TGCGCCAGCAGCCAAGATTCCCCGGGAGGGTTCGCTGAAGCTTTCTTT.